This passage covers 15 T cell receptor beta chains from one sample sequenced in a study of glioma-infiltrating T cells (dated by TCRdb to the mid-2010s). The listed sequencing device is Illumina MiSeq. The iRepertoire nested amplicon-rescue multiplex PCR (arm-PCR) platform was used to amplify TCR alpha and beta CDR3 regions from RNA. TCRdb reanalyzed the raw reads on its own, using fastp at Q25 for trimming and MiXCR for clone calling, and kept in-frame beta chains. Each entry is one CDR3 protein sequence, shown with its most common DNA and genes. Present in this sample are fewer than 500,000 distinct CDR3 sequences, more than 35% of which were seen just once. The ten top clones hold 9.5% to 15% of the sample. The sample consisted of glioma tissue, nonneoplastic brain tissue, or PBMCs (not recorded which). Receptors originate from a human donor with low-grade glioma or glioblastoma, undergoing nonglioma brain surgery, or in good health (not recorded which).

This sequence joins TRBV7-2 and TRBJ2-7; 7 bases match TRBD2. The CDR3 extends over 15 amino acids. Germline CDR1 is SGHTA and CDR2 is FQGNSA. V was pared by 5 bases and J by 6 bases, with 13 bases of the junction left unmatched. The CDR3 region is CASSVRGAGIFEQYF. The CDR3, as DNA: TGTGCCAGCAGCGTCAGAGGAGCGGGAATCTTCGAGCAGTACTTC.

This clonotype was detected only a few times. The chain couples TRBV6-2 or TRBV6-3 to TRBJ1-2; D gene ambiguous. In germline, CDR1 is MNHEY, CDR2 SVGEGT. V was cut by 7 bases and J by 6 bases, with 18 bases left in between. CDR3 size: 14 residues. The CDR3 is CASTPSGFLNGYTF. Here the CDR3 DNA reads TGTGCCAGCACCCCCTCAGGATTCTTAAATGGCTACACCTTC.

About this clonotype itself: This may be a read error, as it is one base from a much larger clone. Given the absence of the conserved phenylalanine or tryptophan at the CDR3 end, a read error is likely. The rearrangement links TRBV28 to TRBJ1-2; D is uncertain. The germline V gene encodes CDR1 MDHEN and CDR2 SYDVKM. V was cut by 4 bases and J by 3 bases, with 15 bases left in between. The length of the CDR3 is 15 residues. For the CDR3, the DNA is TGTGCCAGCAGTTACACGGAGGGAATCTACTATGGCTACACCTCC. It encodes CASSYTEGIYYGYTS.

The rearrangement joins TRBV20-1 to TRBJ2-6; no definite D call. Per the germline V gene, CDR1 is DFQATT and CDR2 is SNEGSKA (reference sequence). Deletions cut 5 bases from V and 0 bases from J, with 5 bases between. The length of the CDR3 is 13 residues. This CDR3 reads CSAFSSGANVLTF. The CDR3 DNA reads TGCAGTGCTTTTAGCTCTGGGGCCAACGTCCTGACTTTC.

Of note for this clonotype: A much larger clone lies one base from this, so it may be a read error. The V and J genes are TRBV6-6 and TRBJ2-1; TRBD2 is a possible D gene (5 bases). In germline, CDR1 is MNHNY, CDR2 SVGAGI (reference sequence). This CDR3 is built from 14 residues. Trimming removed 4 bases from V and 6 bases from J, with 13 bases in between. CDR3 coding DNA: TGTGCCAGCAGTTCCTTGACTACTTTCAATGAGCAGTTCTTC. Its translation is CASSSLTTFNEQFF.

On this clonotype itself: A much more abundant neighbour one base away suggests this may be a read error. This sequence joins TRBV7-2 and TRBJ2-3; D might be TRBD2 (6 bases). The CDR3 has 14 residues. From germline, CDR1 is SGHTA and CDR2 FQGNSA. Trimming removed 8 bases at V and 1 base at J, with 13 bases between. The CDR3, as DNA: TGTGCCAGCGGCCCCCGGAGGGGCACAGATACGCAGTATTTT. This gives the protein CASGPRRGTDTQYF.

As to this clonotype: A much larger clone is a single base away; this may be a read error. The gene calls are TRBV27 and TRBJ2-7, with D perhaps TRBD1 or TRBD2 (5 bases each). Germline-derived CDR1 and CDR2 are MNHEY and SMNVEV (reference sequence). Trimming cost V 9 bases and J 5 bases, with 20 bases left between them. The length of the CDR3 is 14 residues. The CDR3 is CARSRLRDGDEQYF. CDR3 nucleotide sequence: TGTGCCAGAAGCCGGCTAAGGGACGGCGACGAGCAGTACTTC.

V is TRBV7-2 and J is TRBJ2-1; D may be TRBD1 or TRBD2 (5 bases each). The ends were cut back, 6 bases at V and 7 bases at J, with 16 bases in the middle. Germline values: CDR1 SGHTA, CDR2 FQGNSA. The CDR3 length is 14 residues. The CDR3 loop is CASSNWGCWNEQFF. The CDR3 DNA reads TGTGCCAGCAGTAATTGGGGGTGTTGGAATGAGCAGTTCTTC. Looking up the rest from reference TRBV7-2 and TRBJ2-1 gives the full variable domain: GAGVSQSPSNKVTEKGKDVELRCDPISGHTALYWYRQSLGQGLEFLIYFQGNSAPDKSGLPSDRFSAERTGGSVSTLTIQRTQQEDSAVYLCASSNWGCWNEQFFGPGTRLTVL.

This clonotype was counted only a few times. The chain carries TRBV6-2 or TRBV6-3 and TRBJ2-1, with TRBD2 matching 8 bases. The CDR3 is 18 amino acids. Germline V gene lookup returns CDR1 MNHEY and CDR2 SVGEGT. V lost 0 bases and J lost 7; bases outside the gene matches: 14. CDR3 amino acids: CASSYSPGERLALNEQFF. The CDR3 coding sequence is TGTGCCAGCAGTTACTCTCCCGGCGAGCGACTAGCGTTGAATGAGCAGTTCTTC.

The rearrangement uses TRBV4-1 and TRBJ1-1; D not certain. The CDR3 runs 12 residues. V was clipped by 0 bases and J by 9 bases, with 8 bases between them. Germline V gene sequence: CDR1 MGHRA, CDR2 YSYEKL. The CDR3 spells CASSQESGQAFF. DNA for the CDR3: TGCGCCAGCAGCCAAGAAAGCGGCCAAGCTTTCTTT.

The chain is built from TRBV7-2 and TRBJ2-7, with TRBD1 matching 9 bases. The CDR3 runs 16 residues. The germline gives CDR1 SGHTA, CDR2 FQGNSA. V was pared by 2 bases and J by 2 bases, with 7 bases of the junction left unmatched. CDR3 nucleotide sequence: TGTGCCAGCAGCTTAAGATCCGGGACAGGGACCTACGAGCAGTACTTC. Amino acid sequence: CASSLRSGTGTYEQYF.

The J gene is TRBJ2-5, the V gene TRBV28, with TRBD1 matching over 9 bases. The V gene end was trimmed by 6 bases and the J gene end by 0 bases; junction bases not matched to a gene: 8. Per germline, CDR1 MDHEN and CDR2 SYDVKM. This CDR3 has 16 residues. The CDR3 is CASRGAGTGYQETQYF. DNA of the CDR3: TGTGCCAGCAGAGGAGCCGGGACAGGGTACCAAGAGACCCAGTACTTC.

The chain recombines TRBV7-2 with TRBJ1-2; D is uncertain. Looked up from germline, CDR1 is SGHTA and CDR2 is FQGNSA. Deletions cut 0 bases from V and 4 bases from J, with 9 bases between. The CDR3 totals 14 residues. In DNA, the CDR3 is TGTGCCAGCAGCTTAGCGGGCAGGAGCTATGGCTACACCTTC. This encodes CASSLAGRSYGYTF.

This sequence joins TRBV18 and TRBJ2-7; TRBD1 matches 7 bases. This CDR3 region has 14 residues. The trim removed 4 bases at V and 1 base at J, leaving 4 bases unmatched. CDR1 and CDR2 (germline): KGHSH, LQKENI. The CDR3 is CASSLPGQSYEQYF. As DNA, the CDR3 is TGTGCCAGCTCACTCCCGGGACAGTCCTACGAGCAGTACTTC.

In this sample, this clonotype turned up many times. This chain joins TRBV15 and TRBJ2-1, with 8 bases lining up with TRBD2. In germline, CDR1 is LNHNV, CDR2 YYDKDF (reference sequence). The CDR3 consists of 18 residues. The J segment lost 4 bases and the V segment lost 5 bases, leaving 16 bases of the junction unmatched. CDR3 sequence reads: CATSVNLLTAGEYNEQFF. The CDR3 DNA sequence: TGTGCCACCAGCGTCAACCTCCTGACAGCGGGAGAGTACAATGAGCAGTTCTTC.